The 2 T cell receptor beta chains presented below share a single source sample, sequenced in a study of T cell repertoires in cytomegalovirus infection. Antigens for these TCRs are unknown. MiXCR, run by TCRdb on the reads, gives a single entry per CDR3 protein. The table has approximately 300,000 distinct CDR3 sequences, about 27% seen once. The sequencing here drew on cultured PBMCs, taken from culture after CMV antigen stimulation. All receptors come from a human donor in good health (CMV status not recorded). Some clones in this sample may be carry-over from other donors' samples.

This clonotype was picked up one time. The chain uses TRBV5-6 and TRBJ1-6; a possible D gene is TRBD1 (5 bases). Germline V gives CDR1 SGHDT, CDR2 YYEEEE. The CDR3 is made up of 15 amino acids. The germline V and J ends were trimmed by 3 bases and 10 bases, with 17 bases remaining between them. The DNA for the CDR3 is TGTGCCAGCAGCTCCACGAGGGACCTCGGGTCACCCCTCCACTTT. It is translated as CASSSTRDLGSPLHF. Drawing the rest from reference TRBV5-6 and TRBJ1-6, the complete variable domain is DAGVTQSPTHLIKTRGQQVTLRCSPKSGHDTVSWYQQALGQGPQFIFQYYEEEERQRGNFPDRFSGHQFPNYSSELNVNALLLGDSALYLCASSSTRDLGSPLHFGNGTRLTVT.

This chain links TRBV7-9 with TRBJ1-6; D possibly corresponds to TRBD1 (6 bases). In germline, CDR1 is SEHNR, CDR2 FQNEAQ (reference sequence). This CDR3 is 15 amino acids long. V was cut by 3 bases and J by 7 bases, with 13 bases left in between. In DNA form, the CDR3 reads TGTGCCAGCAGCTTTTTGGCACAGGGAAATTCACCCCTCCACTTT. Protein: CASSFLAQGNSPLHF.